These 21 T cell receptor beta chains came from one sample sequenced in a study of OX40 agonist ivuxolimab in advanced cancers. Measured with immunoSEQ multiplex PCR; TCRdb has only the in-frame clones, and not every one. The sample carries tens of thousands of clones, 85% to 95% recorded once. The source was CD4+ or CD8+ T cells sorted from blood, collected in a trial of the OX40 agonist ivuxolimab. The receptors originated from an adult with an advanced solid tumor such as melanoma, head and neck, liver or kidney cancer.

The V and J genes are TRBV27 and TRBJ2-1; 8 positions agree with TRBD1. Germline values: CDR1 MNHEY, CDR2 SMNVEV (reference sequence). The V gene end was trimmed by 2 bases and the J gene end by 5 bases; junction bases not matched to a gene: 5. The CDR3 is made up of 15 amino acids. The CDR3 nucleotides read TGTGCCAGCAGTTTAACGACAGGGGCCAACAATGAGCAGTTCTTC. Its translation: CASSLTTGANNEQFF.

CDR3 nucleotide sequence: TGTGCCAGCAGTTTTCTGAGGACTAGCGGGGGTAACGAGCAGTACTTC. This translates into CASSFLRTSGGNEQYF. The chain joins TRBV27 to TRBJ2-7; 13 nucleotides match TRBD2. CDR1 MNHEY and CDR2 SMNVEV come from the germline V gene (reference sequence). The ends lost 3 bases at V and 5 bases at J; junction bases unmatched: 7. This CDR3 contains 16 residues.

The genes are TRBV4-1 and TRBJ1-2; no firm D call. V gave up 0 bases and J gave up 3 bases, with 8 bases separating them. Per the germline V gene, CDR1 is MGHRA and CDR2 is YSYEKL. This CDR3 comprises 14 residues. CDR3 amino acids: CASSQEDGHYGYTF. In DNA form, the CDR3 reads TGCGCCAGCAGCCAAGAGGACGGCCACTATGGCTACACCTTC.

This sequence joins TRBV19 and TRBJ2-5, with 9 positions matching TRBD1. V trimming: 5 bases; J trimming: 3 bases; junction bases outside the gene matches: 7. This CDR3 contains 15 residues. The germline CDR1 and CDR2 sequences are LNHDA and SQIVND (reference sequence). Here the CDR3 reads CASSPGTGREETQYF. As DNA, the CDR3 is TGTGCCAGTAGTCCAGGGACAGGGAGAGAAGAGACCCAGTACTTC.

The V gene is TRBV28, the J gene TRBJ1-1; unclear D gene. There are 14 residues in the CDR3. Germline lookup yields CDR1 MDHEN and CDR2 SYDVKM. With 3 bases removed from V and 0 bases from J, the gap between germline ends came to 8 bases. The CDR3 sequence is CASSLNNMNTEAFF. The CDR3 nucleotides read TGTGCCAGCAGTTTGAACAATATGAACACTGAAGCTTTCTTT. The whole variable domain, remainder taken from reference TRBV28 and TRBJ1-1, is DVKVTQSSRYLVKRTGEKVFLECVQDMDHENMFWYRQDPGLGLRLIYFSYDVKMKEKGDIPEGYSVSREKKERFSLILESASTNQTSMYLCASSLNNMNTEAFFGQGTRLTVV.

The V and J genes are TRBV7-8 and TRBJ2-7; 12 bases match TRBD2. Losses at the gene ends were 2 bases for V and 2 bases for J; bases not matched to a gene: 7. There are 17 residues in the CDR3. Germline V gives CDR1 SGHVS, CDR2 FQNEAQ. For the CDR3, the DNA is TGTGCCAGCAGCTTATCTAGCGGGAGGGCCCTCGCCTACGAGCAGTACTTC. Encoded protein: CASSLSSGRALAYEQYF.

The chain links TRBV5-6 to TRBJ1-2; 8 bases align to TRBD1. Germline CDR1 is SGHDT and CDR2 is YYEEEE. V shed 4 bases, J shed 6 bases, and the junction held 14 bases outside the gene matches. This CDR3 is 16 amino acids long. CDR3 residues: CASSRPYPDRDNGYTF. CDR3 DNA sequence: TGTGCCAGCAGCAGGCCCTACCCGGACAGGGACAATGGCTACACCTTC.

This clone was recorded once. As DNA, the CDR3 is TGCGCCAGCAGCCAGGCTATGACTAGCTCCTACGAGCAGTACTTC. Amino acids: CASSQAMTSSYEQYF. This sequence joins TRBV4-3 and TRBJ2-7, with D perhaps matching TRBD2 (6 bases). The V gene lost 3 bases and the J gene lost 0 bases, with 12 bases spanning the gap. This CDR3 is 15 amino acids long. Germline V CDR1 and CDR2: LGHNA, YSLEER.

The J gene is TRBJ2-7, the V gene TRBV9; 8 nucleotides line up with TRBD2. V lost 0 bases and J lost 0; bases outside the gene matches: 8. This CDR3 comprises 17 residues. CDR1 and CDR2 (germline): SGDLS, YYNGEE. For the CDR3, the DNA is TGTGCCAGCAGCGTAGGGGTAACTAGCGGTAGCTCCTACGAGCAGTACTTC. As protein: CASSVGVTSGSSYEQYF.

CDR3 region: CASSIRTDMNTEAFF. The CDR3 coding sequence is TGTGCCAGTAGTATCAGGACGGACATGAACACTGAAGCTTTCTTT. The J gene is TRBJ1-1, the V gene TRBV19; D may be TRBD1 (5 bases). The V and J ends lost 3 bases and 0 bases respectively, with 11 bases between them. CDR1 LNHDA and CDR2 SQIVND come from the germline V gene (reference sequence). This CDR3 contains 15 residues.

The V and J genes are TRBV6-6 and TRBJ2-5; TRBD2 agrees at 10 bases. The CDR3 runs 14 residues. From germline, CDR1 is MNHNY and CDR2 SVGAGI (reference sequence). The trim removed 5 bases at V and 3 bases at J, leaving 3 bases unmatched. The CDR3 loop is CASSLSGGEETQYF. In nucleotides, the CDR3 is TGTGCCAGCAGTCTCAGCGGGGGGGAAGAGACCCAGTACTTC.

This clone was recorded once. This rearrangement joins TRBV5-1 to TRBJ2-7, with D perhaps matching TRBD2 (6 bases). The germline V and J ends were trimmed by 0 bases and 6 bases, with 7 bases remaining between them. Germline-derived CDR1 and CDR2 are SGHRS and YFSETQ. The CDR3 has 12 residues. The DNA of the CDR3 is TGCGCCAGCAGCTTGGACGGGGGCGAGCAGTACTTC. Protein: CASSLDGGEQYF.

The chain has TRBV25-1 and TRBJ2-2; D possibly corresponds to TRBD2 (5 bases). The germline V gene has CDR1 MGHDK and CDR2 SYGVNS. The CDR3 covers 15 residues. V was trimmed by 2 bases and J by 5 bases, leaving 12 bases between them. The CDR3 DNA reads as TGTGCCAGCAGTGAAAAGGGAGCAAGGACCGGGGAGCTGTTTTTT. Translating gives CASSEKGARTGELFF. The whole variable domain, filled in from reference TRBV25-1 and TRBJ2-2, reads EADIYQTPRYLVIGTGKKITLECSQTMGHDKMYWYQQDPGMELHLIHYSYGVNSTEKGDLSSESTVSRIRTEHFPLTLESARPSHTSQYLCASSEKGARTGELFFGEGSRLTVL.

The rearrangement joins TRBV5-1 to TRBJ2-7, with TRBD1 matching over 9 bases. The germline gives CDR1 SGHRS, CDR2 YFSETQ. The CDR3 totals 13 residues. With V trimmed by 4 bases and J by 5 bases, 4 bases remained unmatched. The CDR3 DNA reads TGCGCCAGCAGCCCGGGACAGGGCGACGAGCAGTACTTC. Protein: CASSPGQGDEQYF.

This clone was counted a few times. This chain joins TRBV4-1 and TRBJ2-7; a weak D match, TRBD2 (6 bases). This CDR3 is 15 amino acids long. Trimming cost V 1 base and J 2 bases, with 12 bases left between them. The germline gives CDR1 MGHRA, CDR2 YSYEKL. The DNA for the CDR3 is TGCGCCAGCAGCCAAGGCCTAGCGACCACCTACGAGCAGTACTTC. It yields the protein CASSQGLATTYEQYF.

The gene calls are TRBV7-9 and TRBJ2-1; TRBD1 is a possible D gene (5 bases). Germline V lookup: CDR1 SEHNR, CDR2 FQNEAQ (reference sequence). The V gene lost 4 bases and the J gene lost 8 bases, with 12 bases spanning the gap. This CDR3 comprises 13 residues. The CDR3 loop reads CASSSRDADEQFF. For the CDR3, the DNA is TGTGCCAGCAGCTCCAGGGATGCGGATGAGCAGTTCTTC.

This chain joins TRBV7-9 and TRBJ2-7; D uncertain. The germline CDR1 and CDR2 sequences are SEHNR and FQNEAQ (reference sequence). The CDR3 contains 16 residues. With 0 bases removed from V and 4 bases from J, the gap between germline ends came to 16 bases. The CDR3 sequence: CASSLADFYTPYEQYF. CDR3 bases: TGTGCCAGCAGCTTAGCTGACTTCTACACCCCATACGAGCAGTACTTC. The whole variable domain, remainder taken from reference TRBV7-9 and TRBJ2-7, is DTGVSQNPRHKITKRGQNVTFRCDPISEHNRLYWYRQTLGQGPEFLTYFQNEAQLEKSRLLSDRFSAERPKGSFSTLEIQRTEQGDSAMYLCASSLADFYTPYEQYFGPGTRLTVT.

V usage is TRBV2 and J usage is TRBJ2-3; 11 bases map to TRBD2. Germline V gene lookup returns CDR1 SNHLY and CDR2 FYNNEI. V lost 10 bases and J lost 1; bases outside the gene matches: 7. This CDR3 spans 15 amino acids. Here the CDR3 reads CATLVLAGGTDTQYF. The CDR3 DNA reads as TGTGCCACGCTTGTACTAGCGGGGGGCACAGATACGCAGTATTTT.

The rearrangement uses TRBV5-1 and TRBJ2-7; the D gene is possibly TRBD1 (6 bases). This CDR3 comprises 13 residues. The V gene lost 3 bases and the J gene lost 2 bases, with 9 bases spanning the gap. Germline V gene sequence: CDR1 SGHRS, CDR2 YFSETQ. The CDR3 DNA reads TGCGCCAGCAGCTCGGGACAAACCTACGAGCAGTACTTC. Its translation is CASSSGQTYEQYF.

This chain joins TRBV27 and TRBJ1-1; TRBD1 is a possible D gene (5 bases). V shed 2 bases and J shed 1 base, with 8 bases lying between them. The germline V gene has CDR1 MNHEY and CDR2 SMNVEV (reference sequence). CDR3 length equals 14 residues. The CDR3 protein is CASSLLGGNTEAFF. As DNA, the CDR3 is TGTGCCAGCAGTTTACTGGGGGGGAACACTGAAGCTTTCTTT.

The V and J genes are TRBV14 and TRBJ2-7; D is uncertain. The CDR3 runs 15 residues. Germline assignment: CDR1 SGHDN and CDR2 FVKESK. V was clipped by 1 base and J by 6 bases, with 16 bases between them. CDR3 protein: CASSQGSAWLGEQYF. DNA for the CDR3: TGTGCCAGCAGCCAAGGAAGTGCCTGGCTTGGCGAGCAGTACTTC.